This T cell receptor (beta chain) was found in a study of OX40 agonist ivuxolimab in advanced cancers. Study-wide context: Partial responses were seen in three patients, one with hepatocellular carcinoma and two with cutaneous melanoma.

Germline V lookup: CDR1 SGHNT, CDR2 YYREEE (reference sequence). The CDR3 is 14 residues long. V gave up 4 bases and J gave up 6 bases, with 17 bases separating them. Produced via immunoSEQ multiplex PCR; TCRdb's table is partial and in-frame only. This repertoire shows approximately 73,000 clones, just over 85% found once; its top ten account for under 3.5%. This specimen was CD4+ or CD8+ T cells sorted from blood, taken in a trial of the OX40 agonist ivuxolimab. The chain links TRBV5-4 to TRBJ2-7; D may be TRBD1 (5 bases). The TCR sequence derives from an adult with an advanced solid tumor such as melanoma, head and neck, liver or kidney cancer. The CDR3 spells CASSTDMVTAEQYF. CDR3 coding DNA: TGTGCCAGCAGCACGGACATGGTGACGGCCGAGCAGTACTTC.